A selection of T cell receptor beta chains follows, all from one sample in a study of blood T cell repertoires in COVID-19. Only in-frame clones appear in the TCRdb table, and some are missing; sequencing was by immunoSEQ multiplex PCR. The sample has about 110,000 clones, over 80% seen once; the top ten hold 15% to 20%. What was sequenced was peripheral blood. These receptors were obtained from a woman in her sixties with acute or convalescent COVID-19. Both conserved end residues are part of each CDR3. Fields, in order: J gene, D gene, V gene, clone size, CDR3 DNA, CDR3 protein. A D gene is named only where the DNA matches it firmly. Clone sizes are given selectively: once, few, many, or a class where the clone is expanded.

J gene: TRBJ1-2; D gene: .; V gene: TRBV20-1; clone size: .; CDR3 DNA: TGCAGTGCTAGTTGGTTCGGCAGGGGCTATGGCTACACCTTC; CDR3 protein: CSASWFGRGYGYTF
J gene: TRBJ2-3; D gene: .; V gene: TRBV2; clone size: .; CDR3 DNA: TGTGCCAGCAGTGATCGCACAGGGTCAGGCACGCAGTATTTT; CDR3 protein: CASSDRTGSGTQYF
J gene: TRBJ2-7; D gene: .; V gene: TRBV9; clone size: .; CDR3 DNA: TGTGCCAGCAGCGTAGGCCCAGCGGGGACATACGAGCAGTACTTC; CDR3 protein: CASSVGPAGTYEQYF
J gene: TRBJ1-1; D gene: .; V gene: TRBV19; clone size: .; CDR3 DNA: TGTGCCACCGGGAGGGGCGCTTACACTGAAGCTTTCTTT; CDR3 protein: CATGRGAYTEAFF
J gene: TRBJ1-2; D gene: .; V gene: TRBV6-5; clone size: .; CDR3 DNA: TGTGCCAGCAGGAACCCCCAGGTCGCTAACTATGGCTACACCTTC; CDR3 protein: CASRNPQVANYGYTF
J gene: TRBJ1-1; D gene: .; V gene: TRBV9; clone size: .; CDR3 DNA: TGTGCCAGCAGCGTACAGGGGAGCGGTCTGGGAGCTTTCTTT; CDR3 protein: CASSVQGSGLGAFF
J gene: TRBJ2-1; D gene: TRBD2; V gene: TRBV19; clone size: once; CDR3 DNA: TGTGCCAGTAGTACCGTACCGGAGGAGGCTAGCGGGAGGGGGGATGAGCAGTTCTTC; CDR3 protein: CASSTVPEEASGRGDEQFF
J gene: TRBJ2-7; D gene: .; V gene: TRBV6-6; clone size: .; CDR3 DNA: TGTGCCACCTCGGCGGCTTCAAGCTCCTACGAGCAGTACTTC; CDR3 protein: CATSAASSSYEQYF
J gene: TRBJ1-1; D gene: .; V gene: TRBV10-3; clone size: .; CDR3 DNA: TGTGCCAGTTCTCAGGCTTTGTTGGCTTTCTTT; CDR3 protein: CASSQALLAFF
J gene: TRBJ2-7; D gene: .; V gene: TRBV25-1; clone size: .; CDR3 DNA: TGTGCCAGCAGTGACTCGACGGGAGAGCAGTACTTC; CDR3 protein: CASSDSTGEQYF
J gene: TRBJ1-1; D gene: .; V gene: TRBV14; clone size: .; CDR3 DNA: TGTGCCAGCACCAAGGGGGAGTCCACTGAAGCTTTCTTT; CDR3 protein: CASTKGESTEAFF
J gene: TRBJ1-1; D gene: .; V gene: TRBV7-2; clone size: .; CDR3 DNA: TGTGCCAGCAGCCACCCTGGGGGGGAAGCTTTCTTT; CDR3 protein: CASSHPGGEAFF
J gene: TRBJ2-3; D gene: TRBD2; V gene: TRBV11-2; clone size: .; CDR3 DNA: TGTGCCAGCAGCCACGGGACGGGGGGGCCTCGTGGGCAGTATTTT; CDR3 protein: CASSHGTGGPRGQYF
J gene: TRBJ1-4; D gene: .; V gene: TRBV28; clone size: .; CDR3 DNA: TGTGCCAGCAGTTTTCGTCCAACTAATGAAAAACTGTTTTTT; CDR3 protein: CASSFRPTNEKLFF
J gene: TRBJ2-3; D gene: .; V gene: TRBV7-3; clone size: .; CDR3 DNA: TGTGCCAGCAGCTTAAATCTAGGGGTGATGGGTACGCAGTATTTT; CDR3 protein: CASSLNLGVMGTQYF
J gene: TRBJ1-2; D gene: .; V gene: TRBV6-5; clone size: .; CDR3 DNA: TGTGCCAGCAGTTCCTCAGGGGTGGGATACGGCTACACCTTC; CDR3 protein: CASSSSGVGYGYTF
J gene: TRBJ2-1; D gene: TRBD2; V gene: TRBV6-5; clone size: once; CDR3 DNA: TGTGCCAGCGCCGGGGGACTAGTACGGGATGAGCAGTTCTTC; CDR3 protein: CASAGGLVRDEQFF
J gene: TRBJ2-7; D gene: .; V gene: TRBV29-1; clone size: .; CDR3 DNA: TGCAGCGTTTACTACAGGGACGAGCAGTACTTC; CDR3 protein: CSVYYRDEQYF
J gene: TRBJ2-3; D gene: TRBD1; V gene: TRBV24-1; clone size: .; CDR3 DNA: TGTGCCACCAGTGTCGGACAGGGCAACACAGATACGCAGTATTTT; CDR3 protein: CATSVGQGNTDTQYF
J gene: TRBJ2-3; D gene: TRBD2; V gene: TRBV12-3/TRBV12-4; clone size: .; CDR3 DNA: TGTGCCAGTGGGGGGGGGATTACAGATACGCAGTATTTT; CDR3 protein: CASGGGITDTQYF
J gene: TRBJ2-2; D gene: .; V gene: TRBV3-1/TRBV3-2; clone size: .; CDR3 DNA: TGTGCCAGCAGCCGGTGGCAGGAGGGGAACACCGGGGAGCTGTTTTTT; CDR3 protein: CASSRWQEGNTGELFF
J gene: TRBJ1-1; D gene: TRBD1; V gene: TRBV28; clone size: .; CDR3 DNA: TGTGCCAGCAGTTCGGCGGGACAGGCTATCACTGAAGCTTTCTTT; CDR3 protein: CASSSAGQAITEAFF
J gene: TRBJ2-1; D gene: .; V gene: TRBV5-4; clone size: .; CDR3 DNA: TGTGCCAGCAGCGCGCGGCGGGACAATGAGCAGTTCTTC; CDR3 protein: CASSARRDNEQFF
J gene: TRBJ2-2; D gene: TRBD2; V gene: TRBV6-5; clone size: .; CDR3 DNA: TGTGCCAGCAGAGGTAGCGGGGACACCGGGGAGCTGTTTTTT; CDR3 protein: CASRGSGDTGELFF
J gene: TRBJ2-3; D gene: TRBD1; V gene: TRBV7-8; clone size: .; CDR3 DNA: TGTGCCAGCAGTGCCGGACAGGGGTACACAGATACGCAGTATTTT; CDR3 protein: CASSAGQGYTDTQYF
J gene: TRBJ1-1; D gene: .; V gene: TRBV10-3; clone size: .; CDR3 DNA: TGTGCCATCAGCAGGGAAGTGAACACTGAAGCTTTCTTT; CDR3 protein: CAISREVNTEAFF
J gene: TRBJ1-5; D gene: .; V gene: TRBV19; clone size: .; CDR3 DNA: TGTGCCAGTAGTATGGGGCAGTATTATAGCAATCAGCCCCAGCATTTT; CDR3 protein: CASSMGQYYSNQPQHF
J gene: TRBJ2-7; D gene: TRBD2; V gene: TRBV9; clone size: .; CDR3 DNA: TGTGCCAGCAGCAACACCGGGACTAGCGGGCACTACGAGCAGTACTTC; CDR3 protein: CASSNTGTSGHYEQYF
J gene: TRBJ2-5; D gene: .; V gene: TRBV28; clone size: .; CDR3 DNA: TGTGCCAGCAGTTTAAGCAGGGGTTTTCAAGAGACCCAGTACTTC; CDR3 protein: CASSLSRGFQETQYF
J gene: TRBJ2-7; D gene: .; V gene: TRBV7-2; clone size: .; CDR3 DNA: TGTGCCAGCAGCTTAGGGGGGACAAGTACCTACGAGCAGTACTTC; CDR3 protein: CASSLGGTSTYEQYF
J gene: TRBJ1-5; D gene: .; V gene: TRBV2; clone size: .; CDR3 DNA: TGTGCCAGCAGAACCCAGGTCGGTTCGCCCCAGCATTTT; CDR3 protein: CASRTQVGSPQHF
J gene: TRBJ1-4; D gene: .; V gene: TRBV27; clone size: few; CDR3 DNA: TGTGCCAGCAGTTTAGGATGGGGCAGGGATGAAAAACTGTTTTTT; CDR3 protein: CASSLGWGRDEKLFF
J gene: TRBJ1-1; D gene: TRBD1; V gene: TRBV18; clone size: .; CDR3 DNA: TGTGCCAGCTCACCCCCCCAGGGGGCGAACACTGAAGCTTTCTTT; CDR3 protein: CASSPPQGANTEAFF
J gene: TRBJ2-7; D gene: .; V gene: TRBV6-5; clone size: .; CDR3 DNA: TGTGCCAGCACCGAAAACAGACAGGCCGCCTACGAGCAGTACTTC; CDR3 protein: CASTENRQAAYEQYF
J gene: TRBJ1-1; D gene: .; V gene: TRBV18; clone size: .; CDR3 DNA: TGTGCCAGCTCATACAGGGCAAAGGCTGAAGCTTTCTTT; CDR3 protein: CASSYRAKAEAFF
J gene: TRBJ1-5; D gene: .; V gene: TRBV6-6; clone size: .; CDR3 DNA: TGTGCCAGCAGTTACCGGGGAGAGTGGGGAAATCAGCCCCAGCATTTT; CDR3 protein: CASSYRGEWGNQPQHF
J gene: TRBJ2-2; D gene: TRBD2; V gene: TRBV2; clone size: .; CDR3 DNA: TGTGCCAGCACCGAATATTGGACTAGCGGGGGCACCGGGGAGCTGTTTTTT; CDR3 protein: CASTEYWTSGGTGELFF
J gene: TRBJ1-2; D gene: .; V gene: TRBV7-2; clone size: few; CDR3 DNA: TGTGCCAGCAGTCAAGTGGGAGGCGCGAACTATGGCTACACCTTC; CDR3 protein: CASSQVGGANYGYTF
J gene: TRBJ2-3; D gene: TRBD2; V gene: TRBV5-4; clone size: .; CDR3 DNA: TGTGCCAGCAGCCTAGCGGGGCTTAGCACAGATACGCAGTATTTT; CDR3 protein: CASSLAGLSTDTQYF
J gene: TRBJ2-2; D gene: .; V gene: TRBV14; clone size: .; CDR3 DNA: TGTGCCAGCAGCCAAGTCACCGGGGTCGGGGAGCTGTTTTTT; CDR3 protein: CASSQVTGVGELFF
J gene: TRBJ1-1; D gene: TRBD1; V gene: TRBV5-1; clone size: once; CDR3 DNA: TGCGCCAGCAGCCGAGGACAGGCCCCAGGTGAAGCTTTCTTT; CDR3 protein: CASSRGQAPGEAFF
J gene: TRBJ2-7; D gene: TRBD1; V gene: TRBV6-5; clone size: .; CDR3 DNA: TGTGCCAGCAGCCGAGGGGGCGCTGGCTACGAGCAGTACTTC; CDR3 protein: CASSRGGAGYEQYF
J gene: TRBJ2-7; D gene: TRBD2; V gene: TRBV6-6; clone size: once; CDR3 DNA: TGTGCCAGCAGTTACGCGGGAGACTACGAGCAGTACTTC; CDR3 protein: CASSYAGDYEQYF
J gene: TRBJ2-2; D gene: .; V gene: TRBV12-3/TRBV12-4; clone size: .; CDR3 DNA: TGTGCCAGCAGTCCGCGTAGCACCGGGGAGCTGTTTTTT; CDR3 protein: CASSPRSTGELFF
J gene: TRBJ1-5; D gene: .; V gene: TRBV6-5; clone size: .; CDR3 DNA: TGTGCCAGCAGTTACTCGACGGGGTTTAATCAGCCCCAGCATTTT; CDR3 protein: CASSYSTGFNQPQHF
J gene: TRBJ1-5; D gene: .; V gene: TRBV30; clone size: once; CDR3 DNA: TGTGCCTGGAGCCCCGACAGTCTACAGCAGCCCCAGCATTTT; CDR3 protein: CAWSPDSLQQPQHF
J gene: TRBJ2-1; D gene: TRBD2; V gene: TRBV9; clone size: .; CDR3 DNA: TGTGCCAGCAGCGTACTTAGCGGGACGAATGAGCAGTTCTTC; CDR3 protein: CASSVLSGTNEQFF